This T cell receptor (beta chain) was captured in a study of human CD8 memory T cell subsets. The CDR3 is made up of 14 amino acids. Germline V gene sequence: CDR1 SQVTM, CDR2 ANQGSEA. The authors identified stem-like memory CD8+ T cells (TSTEM) as CCR7+ PD-1- TIGIT-. PBMC were drawn from healthy donors' buffy coats. Negative magnetic selection enriched total CD8+ T cells. This clonotype is labeled large based on frequency. A UMI-labeled 5' RACE approach was the method that produced the TCR beta libraries. From the 5' RACE reads, TCRdb lists one entry per CDR3 protein and no DNA. The ten most abundant clones cover 5.5% to 6% of a sample with more than 15,000 distinct CDR3 sequences.

The chain uses TRBV29-1 and TRBJ2-2. This sequence was found in a human donor in good health. Material for sequencing was CD8+ stem-like memory T cells (TSCM and TCM) sorted from PBMCs. Sample subset: stem-like memory CD8 T cells (TSTEM), CCR7+ PD-1- TIGIT-. The CDR3 sequence: CSVDPSGNTGELFF.